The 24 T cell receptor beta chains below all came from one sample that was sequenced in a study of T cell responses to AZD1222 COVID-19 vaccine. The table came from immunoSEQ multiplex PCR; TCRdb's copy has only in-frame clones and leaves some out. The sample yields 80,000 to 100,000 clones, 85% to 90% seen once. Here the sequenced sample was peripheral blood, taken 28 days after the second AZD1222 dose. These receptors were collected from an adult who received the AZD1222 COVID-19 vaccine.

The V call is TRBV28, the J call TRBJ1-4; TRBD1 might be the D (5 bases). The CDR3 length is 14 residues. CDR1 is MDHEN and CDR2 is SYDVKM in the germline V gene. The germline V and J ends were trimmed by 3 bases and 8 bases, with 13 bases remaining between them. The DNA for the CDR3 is TGTGCCAGCAGTTTGATTGGGGCGGAGGAAAAACTGTTTTTT. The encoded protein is CASSLIGAEEKLFF.

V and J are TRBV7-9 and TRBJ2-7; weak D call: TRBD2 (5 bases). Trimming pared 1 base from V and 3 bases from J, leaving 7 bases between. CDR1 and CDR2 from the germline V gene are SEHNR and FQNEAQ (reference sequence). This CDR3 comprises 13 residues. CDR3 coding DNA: TGTGCCAGCAGCTTAGTTGAGGGCTACGAGCAGTACTTC. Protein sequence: CASSLVEGYEQYF.

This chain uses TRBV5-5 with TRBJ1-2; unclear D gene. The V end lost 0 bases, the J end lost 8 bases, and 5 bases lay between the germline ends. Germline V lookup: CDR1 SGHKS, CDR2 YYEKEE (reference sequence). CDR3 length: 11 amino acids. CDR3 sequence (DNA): TGTGCCAGCAGCTTGGACGGAGGCTACACCTTC. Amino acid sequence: CASSLDGGYTF.

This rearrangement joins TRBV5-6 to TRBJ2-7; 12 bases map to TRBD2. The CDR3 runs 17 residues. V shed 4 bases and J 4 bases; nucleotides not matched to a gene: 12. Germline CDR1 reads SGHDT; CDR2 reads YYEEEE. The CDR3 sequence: CASSPRASGGAWYEQYF. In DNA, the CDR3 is TGTGCCAGCAGCCCACGGGCTAGCGGGGGGGCTTGGTACGAGCAGTACTTC. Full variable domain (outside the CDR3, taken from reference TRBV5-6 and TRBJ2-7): DAGVTQSPTHLIKTRGQQVTLRCSPKSGHDTVSWYQQALGQGPQFIFQYYEEEERQRGNFPDRFSGHQFPNYSSELNVNALLLGDSALYLCASSPRASGGAWYEQYFGPGTRLTVT.

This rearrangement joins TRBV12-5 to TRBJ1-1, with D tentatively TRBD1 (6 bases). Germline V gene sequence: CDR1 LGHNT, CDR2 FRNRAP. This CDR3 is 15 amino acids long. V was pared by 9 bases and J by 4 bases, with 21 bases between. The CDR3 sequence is CASSAPTGLGTEAFF. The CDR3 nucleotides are TGTGCTAGCTCAGCCCCAACAGGGTTGGGCACTGAAGCTTTCTTT.

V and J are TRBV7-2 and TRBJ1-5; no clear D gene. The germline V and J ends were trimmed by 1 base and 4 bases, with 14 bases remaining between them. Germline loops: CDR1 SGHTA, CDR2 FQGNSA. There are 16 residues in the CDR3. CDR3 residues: CASSLGDGVGNQPQHF. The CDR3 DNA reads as TGTGCCAGCAGCTTAGGTGATGGGGTAGGGAATCAGCCCCAGCATTTT.

The CDR3 region is CASERLAGGQSSYNEQFF. CDR3 DNA sequence: TGCGCCAGCGAGCGACTAGCGGGGGGGCAGAGCTCCTACAATGAGCAGTTCTTC. The gene calls are TRBV5-1 and TRBJ2-1, with 14 bases identical to TRBD2. V lost 7 bases to trimming and J lost 0 bases; unmatched junction nucleotides: 9. The germline V gene has CDR1 SGHRS and CDR2 YFSETQ. CDR3 length equals 18 residues.

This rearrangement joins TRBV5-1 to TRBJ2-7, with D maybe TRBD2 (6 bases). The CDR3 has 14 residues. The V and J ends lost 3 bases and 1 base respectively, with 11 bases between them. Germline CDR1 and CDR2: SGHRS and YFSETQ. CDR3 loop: CASSWGGDSYEQYF. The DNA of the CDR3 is TGCGCCAGCAGCTGGGGCGGGGATTCCTACGAGCAGTACTTC.

The CDR3 loop is CASSVGQDLNQPQHF. The CDR3, as DNA: TGTGCCAGCAGCGTAGGACAGGACCTCAATCAGCCCCAGCATTTT. This chain uses TRBV9 with TRBJ1-5; D perhaps matches TRBD1 (6 bases). CDR3 size: 15 residues. Trimming left V 0 bases short and J 3 bases short, with 10 bases between. Germline V gives CDR1 SGDLS, CDR2 YYNGEE. Full variable domain (remainder filled in from reference TRBV9 and TRBJ1-5): DSGVTQTPKHLITATGQRVTLRCSPRSGDLSVYWYQQSLDQGLQFLIQYYNGEERAKGNILERFSAQQFPDLHSELNLSSLELGDSALYFCASSVGQDLNQPQHFGDGTRLSIL.

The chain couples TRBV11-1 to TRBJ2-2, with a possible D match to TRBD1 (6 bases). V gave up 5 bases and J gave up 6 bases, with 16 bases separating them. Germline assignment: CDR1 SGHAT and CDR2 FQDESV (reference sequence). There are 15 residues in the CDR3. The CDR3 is CASSEGTIGAGELFF. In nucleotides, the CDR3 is TGTGCCAGCAGCGAAGGGACAATCGGCGCCGGGGAGCTGTTTTTT. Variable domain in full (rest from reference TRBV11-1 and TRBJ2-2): EAEVAQSPRYKITEKSQAVAFWCDPISGHATLYWYRQILGQGPELLVQFQDESVVDDSQLPKDRFSAERLKGVDSTLKIQPAELGDSAMYLCASSEGTIGAGELFFGEGSRLTVL.

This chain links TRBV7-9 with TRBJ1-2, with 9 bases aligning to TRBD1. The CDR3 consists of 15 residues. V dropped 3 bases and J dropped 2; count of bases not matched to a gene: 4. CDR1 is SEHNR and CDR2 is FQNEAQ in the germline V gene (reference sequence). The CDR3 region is CASSLRDRENYGYTF. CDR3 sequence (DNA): TGTGCCAGCAGCTTGCGGGACAGGGAGAACTATGGCTACACCTTC.

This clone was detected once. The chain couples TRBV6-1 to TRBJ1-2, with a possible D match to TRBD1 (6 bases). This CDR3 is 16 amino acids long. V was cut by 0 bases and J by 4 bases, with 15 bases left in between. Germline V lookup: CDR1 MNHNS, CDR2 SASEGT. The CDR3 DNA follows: TGTGCCAGCAGTGAAGCGCTAGGGGGGCGAGCCTATGGCTACACCTTC. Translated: CASSEALGGRAYGYTF.

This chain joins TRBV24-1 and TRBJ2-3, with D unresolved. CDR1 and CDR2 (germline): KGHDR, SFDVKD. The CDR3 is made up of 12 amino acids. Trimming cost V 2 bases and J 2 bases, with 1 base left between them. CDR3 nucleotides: TGTGCCACCAGTGATTACACAGATACGCAGTATTTT. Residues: CATSDYTDTQYF.

The CDR3 DNA is TGTGCCAGCAGCTTAGTTTATGAGCAGTTCTTC. This gives the protein CASSLVYEQFF. V gene TRBV7-2 combines with J gene TRBJ2-1; D is undetermined. The CDR3 covers 11 residues. Trimming removed 1 base from V and 8 bases from J, with 3 bases in between. Germline CDR1 and CDR2: SGHTA and FQGNSA.

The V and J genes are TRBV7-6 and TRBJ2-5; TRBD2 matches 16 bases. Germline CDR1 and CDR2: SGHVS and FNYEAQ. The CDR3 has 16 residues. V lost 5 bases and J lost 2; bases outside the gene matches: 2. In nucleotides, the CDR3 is TGTGCCAGCAGCCTGGGACTAGCGGGGGGGCAAGAGACCCAGTACTTC. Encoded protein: CASSLGLAGGQETQYF.

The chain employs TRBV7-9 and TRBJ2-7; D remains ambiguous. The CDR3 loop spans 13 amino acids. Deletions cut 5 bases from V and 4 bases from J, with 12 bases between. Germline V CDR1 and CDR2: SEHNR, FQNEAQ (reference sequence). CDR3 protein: CASSPGKTYEQYF. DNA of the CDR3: TGTGCCAGCAGCCCAGGCAAGACGTACGAGCAGTACTTC.

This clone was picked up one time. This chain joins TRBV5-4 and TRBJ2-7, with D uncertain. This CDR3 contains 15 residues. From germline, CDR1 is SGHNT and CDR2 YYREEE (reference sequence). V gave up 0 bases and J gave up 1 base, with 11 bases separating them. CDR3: CASSLDWAGSYEQYF. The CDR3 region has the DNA TGTGCCAGCAGCTTGGATTGGGCTGGATCCTACGAGCAGTACTTC.

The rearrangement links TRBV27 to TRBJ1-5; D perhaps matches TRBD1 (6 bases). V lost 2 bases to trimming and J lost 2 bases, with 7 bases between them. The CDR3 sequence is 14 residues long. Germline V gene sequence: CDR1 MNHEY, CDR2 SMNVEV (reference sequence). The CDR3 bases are TGTGCCAGCAGTTTAGCAGGGGGCAATCAGCCCCAGCATTTT. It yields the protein CASSLAGGNQPQHF.

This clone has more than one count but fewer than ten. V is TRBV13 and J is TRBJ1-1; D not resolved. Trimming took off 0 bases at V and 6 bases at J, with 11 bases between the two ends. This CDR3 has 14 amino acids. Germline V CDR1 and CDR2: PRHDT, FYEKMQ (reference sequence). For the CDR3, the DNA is TGTGCCAGCAGCTTAGGGAATTCGGTCGCTGAAGCTTTCTTT. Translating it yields CASSLGNSVAEAFF.

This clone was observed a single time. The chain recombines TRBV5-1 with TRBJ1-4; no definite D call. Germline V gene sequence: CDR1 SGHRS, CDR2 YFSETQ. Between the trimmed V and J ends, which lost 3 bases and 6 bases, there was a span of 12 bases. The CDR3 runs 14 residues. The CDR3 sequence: CASSWTGRDEKLFF. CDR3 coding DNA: TGCGCCAGCAGCTGGACCGGGCGGGATGAAAAACTGTTTTTT.

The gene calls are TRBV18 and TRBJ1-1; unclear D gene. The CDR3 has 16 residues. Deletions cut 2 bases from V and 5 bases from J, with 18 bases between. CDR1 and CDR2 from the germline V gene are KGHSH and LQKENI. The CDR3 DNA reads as TGTGCCAGCTCACCAGATCGATCGGGTTTGAGGACTGAAGCTTTCTTT. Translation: CASSPDRSGLRTEAFF. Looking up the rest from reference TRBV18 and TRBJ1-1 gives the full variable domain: NAGVMQNPRHLVRRRGQEARLRCSPMKGHSHVYWYRQLPEEGLKFMVYLQKENIIDESGMPKERFSAEFPKEGPSILRIQQVVRGDSAAYFCASSPDRSGLRTEAFFGQGTRLTVV.

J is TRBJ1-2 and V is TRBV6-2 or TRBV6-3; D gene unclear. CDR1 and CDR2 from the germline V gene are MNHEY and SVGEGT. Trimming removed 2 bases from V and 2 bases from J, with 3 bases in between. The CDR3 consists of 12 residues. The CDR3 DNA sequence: TGTGCCAGCAGTTACCTGAACTATGGCTACACCTTC. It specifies CASSYLNYGYTF.

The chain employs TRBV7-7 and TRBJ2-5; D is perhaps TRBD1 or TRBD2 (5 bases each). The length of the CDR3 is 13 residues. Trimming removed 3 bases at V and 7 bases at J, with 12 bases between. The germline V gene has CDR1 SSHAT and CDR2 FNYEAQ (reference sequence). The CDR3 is CASSLGDGGTQYF. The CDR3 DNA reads TGTGCCAGCAGCTTGGGGGACGGAGGGACCCAGTACTTC.

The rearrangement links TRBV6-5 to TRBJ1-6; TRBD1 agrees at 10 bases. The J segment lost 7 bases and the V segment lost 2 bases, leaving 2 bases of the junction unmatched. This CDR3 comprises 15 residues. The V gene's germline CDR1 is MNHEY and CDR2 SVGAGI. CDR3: CASSYGGQGNSPLHF. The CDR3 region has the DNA TGTGCCAGCAGTTACGGGGGACAGGGGAATTCACCCCTCCACTTT.